This record concerns one T cell receptor (beta chain) sequence. This sample was taken from a study of blood T cell repertoires in COVID-19. Study in general: The cDNA or gDNA used as material had been derived from T cells, B-cell-depleted T cells, or PBMCs.

The germline CDR1 and CDR2 sequences are MGHRA and YSYEKL. Trimming cost V 3 bases and J 6 bases, with 14 bases left between them. The CDR3 loop spans 14 amino acids. The repertoire was sequenced with immunoSEQ multiplex PCR; TCRdb's copy has only in-frame clones and lacks some. The table shows fewer than 250,000 clones, with roughly 82% occurring only once. The clonotype comes from a woman in her thirties or forties with acute or convalescent COVID-19. This chain connects TRBV4-1 to TRBJ1-2; the D gene is possibly TRBD1 (5 bases). The sequencing sample was made of peripheral blood. The chain's CDR3 is CASSHPGGYDGYTF. CDR3 nucleotide sequence: TGCGCCAGCAGCCACCCCGGGGGGTATGATGGCTACACCTTC.